The sequence of this TCR beta chain was determined in a study of Graves' ophthalmopathy and Graves' hyperthyroidism. On the study more broadly: Peripheral blood sampling preceded any treatment and occurred at initial diagnosis. General study points: The 13-signature model separated ophthalmopathy from stable hyperthyroidism at 85% to 90% sensitivity and roughly 81% specificity. Sensitivity of around 64% and specificity of roughly 72% were achieved by the model that predicted ophthalmopathy progression. Blood repertoires reportedly contained most expanded thyroid clonotypes above 0.001 frequency.

This clonotype appeared many times. The antigen is not known. Amplified TCR beta CDR3 regions were obtained using RNA transcripts as template. The workflow started with a first-round RT-PCR run with HTBI primers and then moved on to a second-round multiplex PCR. TCRdb called the multiplex PCR reads again in MiXCR, with one record for every CDR3 protein. The sample consists of approximately 410,000 distinct CDR3 sequences, 15% of them appearing once. Germline-derived CDR1 and CDR2 are MNHEY and SVGAGI. The length of the CDR3 is 13 residues. V lost 2 bases and J 8 bases, leaving 12 bases between the germline ends.

The sequence came from a woman in her late teens or twenties with stable Graves' hyperthyroidism. Sequencing used peripheral blood. The chain links TRBV6-5 to TRBJ1-2, with D tentatively TRBD1 (5 bases). The CDR3 loop is CASSYLAGSGYTF. As DNA, the CDR3 is TGTGCCAGCAGTTACCTGGCAGGGTCGGGCTACACCTTC.